A single T cell receptor beta chain is shown here with its context. The antigen remains undetermined. This specimen comes from a study of CXCR3-negative and CXCR3-positive naive CD8 T cells. Study-wide context: The TRB read total, approximately 150 million, broke down to about 1.5 +/- 0.3 million reads per library. Regarding the study as a whole: TRB CDR3 hydrophobicity was greater in CXCR3-positive naive cells than in CXCR3-negative naive cells. Both naive subsets, CXCR3-negative and CXCR3-positive, displayed similar TRBV-TRBJ usage, unlike memory cells. Memory CD8+ cells showed much lower diversity, while both naive subsets displayed comparably high diversity.

Germline V lookup: CDR1 MDHEN, CDR2 SYDVKM. The CDR3 loop spans 15 amino acids. TRB cDNA libraries were made by UMI-labeled 5' RACE. TCRdb re-called the 5' RACE reads and shows each CDR3 protein once, DNA omitted. Here the sample table reports some 64,000 distinct CDR3 sequences. The TCR was taken from a human donor in good health. Some clones in this sample may be carry-over from other donors' samples. The specimen was naive CXCR3+ CD8+ T cells from blood. Subset meaning: CD45RO-CCR7+CD27+CD95- naive CD8+ T cells expressing CXCR3 (TNR3+). The chain is built from TRBV28 and TRBJ2-7; TCRdb outputs TRBD1, but without DNA this stays unchecked. This CDR3 reads CASSFLGGGKNEQYF. Together with reference TRBV28 and TRBJ2-7, the CDR3 gives the full variable domain: DVKVTQSSRYLVKRTGEKVFLECVQDMDHENMFWYRQDPGLGLRLIYFSYDVKMKEKGDIPEGYSVSREKKERFSLILESASTNQTSMYLCASSFLGGGKNEQYFGPGTRLTVT.